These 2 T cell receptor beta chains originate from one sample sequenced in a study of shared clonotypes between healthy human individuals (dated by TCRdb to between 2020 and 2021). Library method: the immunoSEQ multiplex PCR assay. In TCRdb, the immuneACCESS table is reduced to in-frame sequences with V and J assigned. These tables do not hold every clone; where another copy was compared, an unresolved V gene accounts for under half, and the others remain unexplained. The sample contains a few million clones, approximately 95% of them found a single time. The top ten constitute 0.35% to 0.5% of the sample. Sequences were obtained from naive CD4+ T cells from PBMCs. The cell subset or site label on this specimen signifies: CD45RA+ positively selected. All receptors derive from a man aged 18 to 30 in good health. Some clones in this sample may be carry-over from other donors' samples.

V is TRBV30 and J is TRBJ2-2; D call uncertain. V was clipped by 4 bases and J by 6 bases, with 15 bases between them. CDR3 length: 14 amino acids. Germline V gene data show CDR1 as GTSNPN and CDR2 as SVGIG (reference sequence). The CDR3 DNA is TGTGCCTGGATGCTATCCGTGCAGGCCGGGGAGCTGTTTTTT. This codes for CAWMLSVQAGELFF.

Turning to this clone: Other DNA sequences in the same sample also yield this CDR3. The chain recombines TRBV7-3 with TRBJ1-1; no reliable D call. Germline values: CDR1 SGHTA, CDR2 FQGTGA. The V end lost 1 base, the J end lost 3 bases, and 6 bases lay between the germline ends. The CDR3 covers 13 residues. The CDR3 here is CASSLIRDTEAFF. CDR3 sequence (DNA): TGTGCCAGCAGCTTAATTCGGGACACTGAAGCTTTCTTT.